Listed below are T cell receptor beta chains from one sample, sequenced in a study of CD8+ T cells in alopecia areata. Assay: immunoSEQ multiplex PCR; the TCRdb copy retains only in-frame clones and omits some. The sample consists of some 200,000 clones, around 60% of them appearing once. Sequenced here: CD4+ T cells sorted from blood, sampled at week 0. These receptors were obtained from a human donor with alopecia areata. CDR3s include the opening cysteine and the closing phenylalanine or tryptophan. A D gene is named only where the DNA matches it firmly. The size field is filled for only some rows; it gives once, few, many or a size class.

clone_size j_call v_call d_call cdr3_aa cdr3_nt
. TRBJ2-7 TRBV25-1 TRBD1 CASSVPGQGSYEQYF TGTGCCAGCAGTGTACCGGGACAGGGTTCCTACGAGCAGTACTTC
. TRBJ1-2 TRBV4-1 TRBD1 CASSQAPGQGYGYTF TGCGCCAGCAGCCAAGCCCCAGGACAGGGGTATGGCTACACCTTC
. TRBJ1-6 TRBV11-1 . CASSQSGPGLTNSPLHF TGTGCCAGCAGCCAAAGCGGACCGGGACTGACCAATTCACCCCTCCACTTT
. TRBJ2-7 TRBV30 . CAWSFLVGYEQYF TGTGCCTGGAGTTTTTTGGTCGGCTACGAGCAGTACTTC
. TRBJ2-3 TRBV5-1 . CASSPRTMGTDTQYF TGCGCCAGCAGCCCTAGGACGATGGGCACAGATACGCAGTATTTT
. TRBJ1-1 TRBV4-1 . CASSQQMNTEAFF TGCGCCAGCAGCCAACAGATGAACACTGAAGCTTTCTTT
. TRBJ2-2 TRBV15 . CATARDFGTGELFF TGTGCCACCGCACGGGACTTCGGCACCGGGGAGCTGTTTTTT
few TRBJ2-7 TRBV7-6 TRBD2 CASTRGNYEQYF TGTGCCAGCACGCGGGGGAACTACGAGCAGTACTTC
. TRBJ1-1 TRBV18 TRBD1 CASSPPGQGVFTEAFF TGTGCCAGCTCACCGCCGGGACAGGGGGTTTTCACTGAAGCTTTCTTT
. TRBJ2-3 TRBV5-6 TRBD2 CASSKRTSGGASDTQYF TGTGCCAGCAGCAAGCGGACTAGCGGGGGGGCCTCAGATACGCAGTATTTT
few TRBJ2-5 TRBV11-2 TRBD1 CASSPTGGLETQYF TGTGCCAGCAGCCCGACAGGGGGCTTGGAGACCCAGTACTTC
. TRBJ2-3 TRBV30 TRBD2 CAATSGVGDTQYF TGTGCCGCGACTAGCGGGGTTGGAGATACGCAGTATTTT
. TRBJ2-7 TRBV29-1 . CSVGRPPSYEQYF TGCAGCGTTGGCAGACCACCCTCCTACGAGCAGTACTTC
. TRBJ1-2 TRBV9 . CASSVPARGANYGYTF TGTGCCAGCAGCGTACCGGCCCGGGGCGCTAACTATGGCTACACCTTC
. TRBJ1-2 TRBV10-3 TRBD1 CAISGQGAAGGYTF TGTGCCATCAGTGGTCAGGGGGCGGCGGGAGGCTACACCTTC
. TRBJ2-7 TRBV28 . CASSFVGEQYF TGTGCCAGCAGTTTTGTAGGGGAACAGTACTTC
. TRBJ2-7 TRBV5-1 TRBD1 CASSLTTSGTGGEQYF TGCGCCAGCAGCCTGACAACCTCCGGGACAGGGGGCGAGCAGTACTTC
. TRBJ1-5 TRBV6-1 . CASGPYGNQPQHF TGTGCCAGTGGGCCTTATGGCAATCAGCCCCAGCATTTT
few TRBJ2-3 TRBV5-1 TRBD1 CASSTGQFTDTQYF TGCGCCAGCAGCACGGGACAGTTCACAGATACGCAGTATTTT
. TRBJ2-3 TRBV29-1 TRBD2 CSVEGTSGDTTDTQYF TGCAGCGTTGAAGGGACTAGCGGGGACACCACAGATACGCAGTATTTT
. TRBJ2-3 TRBV7-2 . CASSLNRDTQYF TGTGCCAGCAGCTTAAACAGGGATACGCAGTATTTT
. TRBJ2-7 TRBV7-9 . CASSLRHAYEQYF TGTGCCAGCAGCCTCAGACACGCTTACGAGCAGTACTTC
. TRBJ1-4 TRBV7-8 . CASSLGPVANEKLFF TGTGCCAGCAGCCTGGGGCCCGTCGCTAATGAAAAACTGTTTTTT
. TRBJ1-1 TRBV30 TRBD1 CAWSVGQGAWAFF TGTGCCTGGAGTGTGGGACAGGGGGCTTGGGCTTTCTTT
few TRBJ1-5 TRBV9 TRBD1 CASSVGPGGRGQPQHF TGTGCCAGCAGCGTAGGTCCAGGGGGCAGGGGTCAGCCCCAGCATTTT
. TRBJ2-2 TRBV19 . CASSVRTANTGELFF TGTGCCAGTAGTGTCAGGACAGCGAACACCGGGGAGCTGTTTTTT
. TRBJ2-5 TRBV6-1 TRBD1 CASRRDRVGQETQYF TGTGCCAGCAGGAGGGACAGAGTAGGCCAAGAGACCCAGTACTTC
. TRBJ1-1 TRBV2 TRBD1 CASGFQGGTEAFF TGTGCCAGCGGCTTCCAGGGGGGCACTGAAGCTTTCTTT
. TRBJ2-3 TRBV29-1 TRBD1 CSVGDPGQSTDTQYF TGCAGCGTTGGCGATCCGGGACAGAGCACAGATACGCAGTATTTT
. TRBJ2-1 TRBV29-1 . CSATGGFF TGCAGCGCTACTGGTGGTTTCTTC
. TRBJ2-1 TRBV5-1 . CASSLFLTGNNEQFF TGCGCCAGCAGCTTGTTCTTAACGGGGAACAATGAGCAGTTCTTC
few TRBJ1-6 TRBV7-3 TRBD1 CASKQGAENSPLHF TGTGCCAGCAAACAGGGGGCGGAGAATTCACCCCTCCACTTT
. TRBJ1-1 TRBV6-5 . CASSTRLGLAFF TGTGCCAGCAGTACTCGACTGGGGTTGGCTTTCTTT
. TRBJ1-1 TRBV29-1 . CSVNPSLNTEAFF TGCAGCGTTAATCCCAGTTTGAACACTGAAGCTTTCTTT
few TRBJ1-2 TRBV7-8 . CASSLSDRPGYTF TGTGCCAGCAGCTTATCTGATCGGCCAGGCTACACCTTC
. TRBJ1-2 TRBV10-3 . CATSTVQGYGYTF TGTGCCACATCGACAGTGCAAGGCTATGGCTACACCTTC
. TRBJ2-1 TRBV20-1 TRBD2 CSATGTREQFF TGCAGTGCTACCGGGACTAGGGAGCAGTTCTTC
. TRBJ1-3 TRBV30 . CAFTRTVAGNTIYF TGTGCCTTCACTCGGACAGTAGCTGGAAACACCATATATTTT
. TRBJ2-4 TRBV5-6 TRBD1 CASSFGGTGLAKNIQYF TGTGCCAGCAGCTTTGGAGGGACAGGCCTAGCCAAAAACATTCAGTACTTC
. TRBJ2-3 TRBV4-2 TRBD2 CASSGLAGVPSTDTQYF TGTGCCAGCAGCGGACTAGCGGGGGTTCCTAGCACAGATACGCAGTATTTT
. TRBJ1-5 TRBV5-4 . CASSSWTHQPQHF TGTGCCAGCAGCAGCTGGACCCATCAGCCCCAGCATTTT
. TRBJ1-3 TRBV19 . CATSSGNTIYF TGTGCCACAAGCTCTGGAAACACCATATATTTT
. TRBJ2-5 TRBV5-1 . CASRGGQETQYF TGCGCCAGCCGGGGAGGCCAAGAGACCCAGTACTTC
. TRBJ1-4 TRBV30 . CAWSVRGRGNEKLFF TGTGCCTGGAGTGTTAGGGGACGGGGGAATGAAAAACTGTTTTTT
. TRBJ2-5 TRBV29-1 TRBD2 CSALNPTSDYQETQYF TGCAGCGCCCTAAACCCAACTAGCGACTACCAAGAGACCCAGTACTTC
few TRBJ2-1 TRBV5-5 TRBD1 CASSRGTGDNEQFF TGTGCCAGCAGCCGGGGGACAGGGGACAATGAGCAGTTCTTC
few TRBJ1-6 TRBV2 . CASRMDPGGNSPLHF TGTGCCAGCAGGATGGACCCGGGAGGTAATTCACCCCTCCACTTT
. TRBJ2-1 TRBV19 TRBD2 CASSVSGGAVNEQFF TGTGCCAGTAGTGTTAGCGGGGGGGCGGTCAATGAGCAGTTCTTC
few TRBJ2-1 TRBV29-1 TRBD2 CSTNLAGGPSLEQFF TGCAGCACGAATCTAGCGGGGGGCCCATCTTTAGAGCAGTTCTTC
few TRBJ1-4 TRBV4-1 . CASSQDGVREKLFF TGCGCCAGCAGCCAAGATGGAGTGAGGGAAAAACTGTTTTTT
. TRBJ2-3 TRBV29-1 . CTVGGGQNRGGGDTQYF TGCACCGTCGGTGGTGGCCAAAACAGGGGAGGAGGGGATACGCAGTATTTT
. TRBJ1-1 TRBV25-1 . CASSEWTGVDAEAFF TGTGCCAGCAGTGAATGGACGGGGGTTGACGCTGAAGCTTTCTTT
. TRBJ2-3 TRBV4-1 TRBD2 CASSHGDSAGGRPQYF TGCGCCAGCAGCCATGGGGACTCCGCGGGGGGGAGGCCGCAGTATTTT
. TRBJ2-7 TRBV19 TRBD1 CASSKSPRDRVQQYF TGTGCCAGTAGCAAATCACCTCGGGACAGGGTACAGCAGTACTTC
. TRBJ2-3 TRBV27 TRBD2 CASSLWLAGVSDTQYF TGTGCCAGCAGTTTATGGCTAGCGGGTGTCTCAGATACGCAGTATTTT
. TRBJ2-3 TRBV29-1 TRBD1 CSVVGPTRDRSTDTQYF TGCAGCGTTGTAGGACCTACCAGGGACAGATCCACAGATACGCAGTATTTT
. TRBJ1-5 TRBV27 . CASSLAGPSNQPQHF TGTGCCAGCAGTTTGGCGGGGCCCAGCAATCAGCCCCAGCATTTT
. TRBJ1-4 TRBV2 . CASRPDPGANEKLFF TGTGCCAGCAGGCCCGACCCTGGGGCTAATGAAAAACTGTTTTTT
. TRBJ2-7 TRBV10-3 TRBD2 CAIRASGGEEQYF TGTGCCATCAGGGCCTCGGGGGGGGAGGAGCAGTACTTC
. TRBJ2-5 TRBV29-1 TRBD2 CSVQLAGSETQYF TGCAGCGTTCAACTAGCGGGGTCAGAGACCCAGTACTTC